What follows are 28 T cell receptor beta chains derived from one specimen sequenced in a study of blood T cell repertoires in COVID-19. Assay used: immunoSEQ multiplex PCR; TCRdb lists only in-frame clones, some missing. The sample lists approximately 250,000 clones, more than 70% occurring once. Sequencing was performed on PBMCs or T cells enriched from blood (not recorded which). The receptors come from a woman aged 40 to 50 with acute COVID-19.

The CDR3 loop reads CASSLGLGQSTDTQYF. Written as DNA, the CDR3 is TGCGCCAGCAGCCTTGGATTGGGACAGTCCACAGATACGCAGTATTTT. The chain uses TRBV4-3 and TRBJ2-3; 7 bases are a match to TRBD1. Germline CDR1 is LGHNA and CDR2 is YSLEER. CDR3 length: 16 residues. V lost 4 bases to trimming and J lost 2 bases; unmatched junction nucleotides: 9.

The chain combines TRBV10-3 with TRBJ2-3; the D gene is possibly TRBD1 (5 bases). Germline lookup yields CDR1 ENHRY and CDR2 SYGVKD. The length of the CDR3 is 15 residues. Trimming stripped 8 bases from V and 0 bases from J, with 15 bases between. The CDR3 DNA follows: TGTGCCATCGGTCAACAGGATACTAGCACAGATACGCAGTATTTT. Residues: CAIGQQDTSTDTQYF.

This rearrangement joins TRBV7-9 to TRBJ2-6; the D gene is possibly TRBD2 (6 bases). The V end was cut by 7 bases, the J end by 5 bases, with 18 bases between. This CDR3 has 16 amino acids. Germline V gives CDR1 SEHNR, CDR2 FQNEAQ (reference sequence). The CDR3 DNA reads TGTGCCAGCACCTTTCAACCGGGGAGGAGGGCCAACGTCCTGACTTTC. It yields the protein CASTFQPGRRANVLTF.

V usage is TRBV11-2 and J usage is TRBJ2-1, with 10 bases matching TRBD1. In germline, CDR1 is SGHAT, CDR2 FQNNGV. The CDR3 covers 13 residues. V trimming: 5 bases; J trimming: 11 bases; junction bases outside the gene matches: 6. The chain's CDR3 is CASSRPGQGKQFF. The CDR3 DNA reads TGTGCCAGCAGCAGACCGGGACAGGGGAAGCAGTTCTTC.

The chain couples TRBV2 to TRBJ1-5; D remains ambiguous. Germline V lookup: CDR1 SNHLY, CDR2 FYNNEI. The CDR3 consists of 13 residues. V was cut by 0 bases and J by 11 bases, with 11 bases left in between. The CDR3 spells CASSEAQLKAQHF. The CDR3 nucleotides read TGTGCCAGCAGTGAAGCACAACTAAAAGCCCAGCATTTT.

The gene calls are TRBV4-1 and TRBJ1-4; no clear D. This CDR3 is built from 13 residues. Germline V gene lookup returns CDR1 MGHRA and CDR2 YSYEKL. Trimming took off 6 bases at V and 11 bases at J, with 16 bases between the two ends. CDR3 nucleotides: TGCGCCAGCAGGTCATCCCGGAGGTTGAAACTGTTTTTT. Its protein product is CASRSSRRLKLFF.

The chain is built from TRBV23-1 and TRBJ2-5; D gene ambiguous. TRBV23-1 is known as an ORF, though its function is uncertain. The CDR3 totals 19 residues. The germline V and J ends were trimmed by 4 bases and 2 bases, with 26 bases remaining between them. In DNA form, the CDR3 reads TGCGCCAGCAGTCGCTCCAGGTGCCGTTCCCCACTTATTCAAGAGACCCAGTACTTC. It encodes CASSRSRCRSPLIQETQYF.

This chain joins TRBV5-4 and TRBJ1-6; 7 bases are a match to TRBD1. This CDR3 has 14 residues. Germline V lookup: CDR1 SGHNT, CDR2 YYREEE (reference sequence). V trimming: 4 bases; J trimming: 6 bases; junction bases outside the gene matches: 4. This chain's CDR3 is CASSLDRANSPLHF. For the CDR3, the DNA is TGTGCCAGCAGCCTCGACAGGGCTAATTCACCCCTCCACTTT.

The chain is built from TRBV29-1 and TRBJ1-5; a possible D gene is TRBD1 (6 bases). Germline CDR1 is SQVTM and CDR2 is ANQGSEA. This CDR3 region has 14 residues. V lost 5 bases and J 6 bases, leaving 17 bases between the germline ends. The CDR3 sequence is CSVSGGRGGQPQHF. DNA for the CDR3: TGCAGCGTTTCGGGAGGCAGGGGCGGTCAGCCCCAGCATTTT.

This clone was detected a few times. The V gene is TRBV18, the J gene TRBJ2-5; weak D call: TRBD1 (5 bases). This CDR3 comprises 19 residues. The ends were cut back, 3 bases at V and 1 base at J, with 24 bases in the middle. Germline values: CDR1 KGHSH, CDR2 LQKENI. This chain's CDR3 is CASSPPLLGFRQSQETQYF. CDR3 sequence (DNA): TGTGCCAGCTCACCCCCGCTCCTCGGGTTCCGACAGTCCCAAGAGACCCAGTACTTC.

This chain connects TRBV10-3 to TRBJ2-1; no reliable D call. Germline V lookup: CDR1 ENHRY, CDR2 SYGVKD. The CDR3 contains 11 residues. The V end lost 4 bases, the J end lost 7 bases, and 5 bases lay between the germline ends. DNA of the CDR3: TGTGCCATCAGTGTAGATAATGAGCAGTTCTTC. Amino acid sequence: CAISVDNEQFF.

The table lists this clone with a few counts. V gene TRBV11-3 combines with J gene TRBJ1-4; D unclear. The CDR3 totals 14 residues. The V end lost 2 bases, the J end lost 2 bases, and 6 bases lay between the germline ends. Germline CDR1 SGHNT, CDR2 YENEEA. CDR3 amino acids: CASSLFQTNEKLFF. In DNA, the CDR3 is TGTGCCAGCAGCTTATTTCAGACTAATGAAAAACTGTTTTTT.

This CDR3 reads CASSQDHREGNTIYF. DNA for the CDR3: TGTGCCAGCAGCCAAGACCACAGGGAGGGAAACACCATATATTTT. This chain connects TRBV3-1 (or the pseudogene TRBV3-2) to TRBJ1-3; weak D call: TRBD1 (6 bases). This CDR3 region has 15 residues. CDR1 and CDR2 from the germline V gene are LGHDT and YNNKEL (reference sequence). V was cut by 0 bases and J by 4 bases, with 10 bases left in between.

This sequence joins TRBV5-8 and TRBJ1-2; D may be TRBD1 (5 bases). Trimming removed 0 bases from V and 4 bases from J, with 13 bases in between. The CDR3 has 15 amino acids. Germline values: CDR1 SGHTS, CDR2 YDEGEE. CDR3 sequence (DNA): TGTGCCAGCAGCTTGGTGCCTCCCGGGGGCTATGGCTACACCTTC. Translating it yields CASSLVPPGGYGYTF.

The chain is built from TRBV10-2 and TRBJ2-7, with 9 bases lining up with TRBD2. The CDR3 runs 15 residues. Germline CDR1 is WSHSY and CDR2 is SAAADI. J gave up 7 bases and V 6 bases, and 13 bases lay outside the gene matches. The CDR3 protein is CASRDAGSGRREQYF. DNA for the CDR3: TGCGCCAGCAGAGACGCGGGCAGCGGGAGGAGGGAGCAGTACTTC.

The chain joins TRBV27 to TRBJ2-1, with D unclear. V lost 0 bases, J lost 8 bases, and 11 bases lay in between. The length of the CDR3 is 14 residues. Germline CDR1 and CDR2: MNHEY and SMNVEV (reference sequence). The CDR3 DNA sequence: TGTGCCAGCAGTTTATCGCGCGACCGGGATGAGCAGTTCTTC. Translated: CASSLSRDRDEQFF.

The J gene is TRBJ2-5, the V gene TRBV30, with 7 bases that match TRBD2. CDR3 size: 17 residues. Germline V gene data show CDR1 as GTSNPN and CDR2 as SVGIG (reference sequence). Unmatched junction bases numbered 16, after V lost 2 bases and J lost 4 bases. The CDR3 loop reads CAWSRVGGGVSGETQYF. CDR3 bases: TGTGCCTGGAGTAGGGTTGGGGGAGGGGTTTCGGGAGAGACCCAGTACTTC.

This rearrangement joins TRBV7-2 to TRBJ1-6; the D is unclear. This CDR3 contains 14 residues. Germline loops: CDR1 SGHTA, CDR2 FQGNSA. The V end lost 5 bases, the J end lost 10 bases, and 15 bases lay between the germline ends. The DNA of the CDR3 is TGTGCCAGCAGCCTAAATGCCATGAACTCACCCCTCCACTTT. Its translation: CASSLNAMNSPLHF.

This clone was seen just once. The chain is built from TRBV28 and TRBJ2-6; the match to TRBD2 covers 8 bases. There are 20 residues in the CDR3. Trimming at V came to 5 bases and at J to 0 bases, leaving 15 bases not matched to a gene. The germline V gene has CDR1 MDHEN and CDR2 SYDVKM. The CDR3 nucleotides are TGTGCCAGCAGTCCGCCGGGGGGGCCGTTCATATCCTCTGGGGCCAACGTCCTGACTTTC. Amino acid sequence: CASSPPGGPFISSGANVLTF. The full variable domain, rest sourced from reference TRBV28 and TRBJ2-6, is DVKVTQSSRYLVKRTGEKVFLECVQDMDHENMFWYRQDPGLGLRLIYFSYDVKMKEKGDIPEGYSVSREKKERFSLILESASTNQTSMYLCASSPPGGPFISSGANVLTFGAGSRLTVL.

The chain is built from TRBV3-1 (or the pseudogene TRBV3-2) and TRBJ1-2; 7 bases map to TRBD1. The CDR3 length is 14 residues. With V trimmed by 1 base and J by 4 bases, 3 bases remained unmatched. CDR1 LGHDT and CDR2 YNNKEL come from the germline V gene (reference sequence). This chain's CDR3 is CASSQGGQFYGYTF. In DNA, the CDR3 is TGTGCCAGCAGCCAAGGGGGACAGTTCTATGGCTACACCTTC.

This clone was picked up a small number of times. V gene TRBV4-3 combines with J gene TRBJ2-3, with 9 nucleotides matching TRBD2. Germline values: CDR1 LGHNA, CDR2 YSLEER. This CDR3 contains 17 residues. V was clipped by 4 bases and J by 0 bases; unmatched bases: 8. The CDR3 reads CASSPGLAGRSTDTQYF. In nucleotides, the CDR3 is TGCGCCAGCAGCCCGGGCCTAGCGGGAAGGAGCACAGATACGCAGTATTTT.

V gene TRBV5-1 combines with J gene TRBJ1-1, with TRBD1 matching 7 bases. Germline V gene lookup returns CDR1 SGHRS and CDR2 YFSETQ. The V gene end was trimmed by 7 bases and the J gene end by 6 bases; junction bases not matched to a gene: 12. CDR3 length: 14 amino acids. The CDR3, as DNA: TGCGCCAGCTCCGAACAGGGGCTGAAGGCTGAAGCTTTCTTT. This encodes CASSEQGLKAEAFF.

This clone appeared once. J is TRBJ1-6 and V is TRBV19; D is possibly TRBD1 (6 bases). The CDR3 is 15 residues long. V dropped 3 bases and J dropped 6 bases, with 12 bases sitting between them. Germline CDR1 LNHDA, CDR2 SQIVND (reference sequence). The CDR3 nucleotides are TGTGCCAGTAGTATTGTCAGGGGCAGTAATTCACCCCTCCACTTT. As protein: CASSIVRGSNSPLHF.

This sequence joins TRBV9 and TRBJ2-1; TRBD2 aligns across 14 bases. There are 13 residues in the CDR3. Trimming cost V 7 bases and J 7 bases; bases outside gene matches: 1. Germline assignment: CDR1 SGDLS and CDR2 YYNGEE. DNA for the CDR3: TGTGCCAGCGGGACTAGCGGGAGTAATGAGCAGTTCTTC. It is translated as CASGTSGSNEQFF.

This chain joins TRBV27 and TRBJ2-1; TRBD2 agrees at 10 bases. Germline CDR1 is MNHEY and CDR2 is SMNVEV (reference sequence). The CDR3 spans 16 residues. The V and J ends lost 6 bases and 3 bases, in that order; junction bases with no gene match: 8. The CDR3 DNA follows: TGTGCCAGCAGACGACGGACTAGCGGTGACTACAATGAGCAGTTCTTC. Translation gives CASRRRTSGDYNEQFF.

The rearrangement joins TRBV5-6 to TRBJ1-4; D is undetermined. Germline V gene lookup returns CDR1 SGHDT and CDR2 YYEEEE. V was trimmed by 3 bases and J by 0 bases, leaving 15 bases between them. The CDR3 extends over 17 amino acids. The CDR3 here is CASSSLARGATNEKLFF. CDR3 DNA: TGTGCCAGCAGCTCTCTTGCTCGAGGTGCAACTAATGAAAAACTGTTTTTT.

The gene calls are TRBV28 and TRBJ1-5, with 9 bases fitting TRBD1. Germline CDR1 MDHEN, CDR2 SYDVKM. J gave up 1 base and V 7 bases, and 11 bases lay outside the gene matches. The CDR3 covers 17 residues. As DNA, the CDR3 is TGTGCCAGCAATCCGGACAGGGGAACGTTAAGCAATCAGCCCCAGCATTTT. It yields the protein CASNPDRGTLSNQPQHF. Supplemented by reference TRBV28 and TRBJ1-5, the full variable domain reads DVKVTQSSRYLVKRTGEKVFLECVQDMDHENMFWYRQDPGLGLRLIYFSYDVKMKEKGDIPEGYSVSREKKERFSLILESASTNQTSMYLCASNPDRGTLSNQPQHFGDGTRLSIL.

This clone was observed a few times. The V and J genes are TRBV7-8 and TRBJ1-4; D is possibly TRBD1 (6 bases). CDR1 and CDR2 (germline): SGHVS, FQNEAQ. The ends were cut back, 5 bases at V and 0 bases at J, with 22 bases in the middle. The CDR3 totals 19 residues. The CDR3 loop is CASSHRTYRAFATNEKLFF. CDR3 bases: TGTGCCAGCAGCCATCGAACCTACAGGGCATTTGCAACTAATGAAAAACTGTTTTTT. Combining the CDR3 with reference TRBV7-8 and TRBJ1-4 gives the whole variable domain GAGVSQSPRYKVAKRGQDVALRCDPISGHVSLFWYQQALGQGPEFLTYFQNEAQLDKSGLPSDRFFAERPEGSVSTLKIQRTQQEDSAVYLCASSHRTYRAFATNEKLFFGSGTQLSVL.